This T cell receptor (beta chain) was sequenced in a study of regulatory and conventional T cells in RAG deficiency. Comments on this clone: No antigen is known for it.

The protocol was immunoSEQ multiplex PCR, while the TCRdb copy is restricted to in-frame clones and leaves out a portion. The data contain under 45,000 clones, 70% to 80% of them singletons. The sorted conventional CD4+ T cells were CD25-low and CD127-high, with genomic DNA sequenced. Findings and limits, study-wide: Shorter CDR3s in all patient subsets; >75% Treg-Tconv overlap in Omenn.

Per germline, CDR1 LGHNA and CDR2 YNFKEQ. J gave up 3 bases and V 0 bases, and 2 bases lay outside the gene matches. This CDR3 is 15 amino acids long. A further study also used this sample, focusing on regulatory T cells. That source adds: The primer mix had 52 TRBV and 13 TRBJ primers.

Sequencing input: CD4+ effector T cells sorted from blood. The clonotype originates from a human donor in good health. V gene TRBV4-2 combines with J gene TRBJ1-2; 9 bases fit TRBD1. The CDR3: CASSQEGQGDYGYTF. CDR3 DNA sequence: TGTGCCAGCAGCCAAGAGGGACAGGGAGACTATGGCTACACCTTC.